One sample yielded the 26 T cell receptor beta chains listed below, sequenced in a study. MiXCR was run by TCRdb on the 5' RACE reads, yielding one entry per CDR3 protein. The sample consists of about 7,200 distinct CDR3 sequences, 35% to 45% of them appearing once. Sequenced material: memory CD4+ T cells sorted from blood. The subset was: memory CD4+ T cells, CD4+CD45RO+CD25-. Receptors originate from a female donor with breast cancer.

This chain joins TRBV7-2 and TRBJ1-1; 11 bases fit TRBD1. The length of the CDR3 is 13 residues. Trimming at V came to 3 bases and at J to 6 bases, leaving 0 bases not matched to a gene. From germline, CDR1 is SGHTA and CDR2 FQGNSA. CDR3 loop: CASSLDRGPEAFF. The CDR3 region has the DNA TGTGCCAGCAGCTTGGACAGGGGGCCTGAAGCTTTCTTT.

CDR3 DNA: TGCGCCAGCAGCCAAGTGGGGGCCCTCACCGGGGAGCTGTTTTTT. This gives the protein CASSQVGALTGELFF. The chain combines TRBV4-3 with TRBJ2-2; D is possibly TRBD1 (6 bases). Trimming left V 1 base short and J 4 bases short, with 10 bases between. Germline V gene lookup returns CDR1 LGHNA and CDR2 YSLEER. The CDR3 is 15 amino acids.

This clonotype showed up just a few times. V usage is TRBV7-9 and J usage is TRBJ1-1; D unresolved. V lost 5 bases and J lost 7, with 11 bases in between. The CDR3 covers 12 residues. Germline loops: CDR1 SEHNR, CDR2 FQNEAQ (reference sequence). CDR3 nucleotides: TGTGCCAGCAGCATCACCCAAAATGAAGCTTTCTTT. It yields the protein CASSITQNEAFF.

This clonotype was counted between two and nine times. The chain recombines TRBV20-1 with TRBJ2-7, with TRBD1 matching over 7 bases. V lost 1 base, J lost 0 bases, and 12 bases stayed unmatched. The CDR3 length is 17 residues. Per the germline V gene, CDR1 is DFQATT and CDR2 is SNEGSKA (reference sequence). The chain's CDR3 is CSARVGVGRGSSYEQYF. The CDR3 DNA sequence: TGCAGTGCTAGAGTGGGTGTTGGCAGGGGGAGCTCCTACGAGCAGTACTTC.

This clonotype is a singleton in its sample. The rearrangement joins TRBV30 to TRBJ1-1, with no clear D. The CDR3 consists of 11 residues. Trimming pared 4 bases from V and 0 bases from J, leaving 3 bases between. Germline V gene sequence: CDR1 GTSNPN, CDR2 SVGIG (reference sequence). CDR3 nucleotide sequence: TGTGCCTGGAAGATGAACACTGAAGCTTTCTTT. The encoded protein is CAWKMNTEAFF. The entire variable domain, with the rest obtained from reference TRBV30 and TRBJ1-1, is as follows: SQTIHQWPATLVQPVGSPLSLECTVEGTSNPNLYWYRQAAGRGLQLLFYSVGIGQISSEVPQNLSASRPQDRQFILSSKKLLLSDSGFYLCAWKMNTEAFFGQGTRLTVV.

The chain joins TRBV7-2 to TRBJ2-3, with D perhaps matching TRBD2 (5 bases). Trimming left V 5 bases short and J 4 bases short, with 13 bases between. Germline-derived CDR1 and CDR2 are SGHTA and FQGNSA. The CDR3 spans 14 residues. The CDR3 sequence: CASSPRTGADTQYF. Written as DNA, the CDR3 is TGTGCCAGCAGCCCTCGGACTGGGGCAGATACGCAGTATTTT.

Remarks on this clonotype: The junction differs from germline at one of its ends, possibly a read error. The chain uses TRBV13 and TRBJ1-6, with D possibly being TRBD1 (6 bases). This CDR3 has 15 residues. Per the germline V gene, CDR1 is PRHDT and CDR2 is FYEKMQ (reference sequence). CDR3 in DNA: TGTGCCAGCACCTTAGGGGGAAAGGTTGGTTCACCCCTCCACTTT. Protein: CASTLGGKVGSPLHF.

This clonotype was counted between two and nine times. The rearrangement joins TRBV4-2 to TRBJ1-5; 8 bases map to TRBD1. The CDR3 length is 16 residues. Losses at the gene ends were 4 bases for V and 4 bases for J; bases not matched to a gene: 9. Germline CDR1 reads LGHNA; CDR2 reads YNFKEQ. CDR3 coding DNA: TGTGCCAGCAGCCCGACCGGGACAGGTGGAAATCAGCCCCAGCATTTT. The encoded protein is CASSPTGTGGNQPQHF.

The rearrangement joins TRBV7-2 to TRBJ2-7, with 8 bases aligning to TRBD1. Germline V gene sequence: CDR1 SGHTA, CDR2 FQGNSA. The CDR3 contains 15 residues. The V segment lost 6 bases and the J segment 2 bases; nucleotides outside the gene matches: 9. Here the CDR3 DNA reads TGTGCCAGCAGTTCGACAGGGGTCGTCCCCTACGAGCAGTACTTC. Amino acids: CASSSTGVVPYEQYF.

This clonotype has more than one count but fewer than ten. V and J are TRBV20-1 and TRBJ1-6; the D is unclear. V lost 1 base, J lost 9 bases, and 16 bases lay in between. Germline-derived CDR1 and CDR2 are DFQATT and SNEGSKA (reference sequence). The CDR3 is made up of 15 amino acids. The CDR3 loop is CSARGEGEARSPLHF. The CDR3 nucleotides are TGCAGTGCTAGAGGGGAAGGAGAGGCGCGTTCACCCCTCCACTTT.

This clonotype came up a few times. The chain recombines TRBV29-1 with TRBJ1-4; D unresolved. This CDR3 spans 11 amino acids. Germline CDR1 and CDR2: SQVTM and ANQGSEA. In nucleotides, the CDR3 is TGCAGTGCTGTTGGGTATGAAAAACTGTTTTTT. This gives the protein CSAVGYEKLFF.

This clonotype was picked up a small number of times. The V call is TRBV7-2, the J call TRBJ2-3, with unresolved D. Trimming took off 4 bases at V and 2 bases at J, with 4 bases between the two ends. This CDR3 region has 12 residues. Germline V lookup: CDR1 SGHTA, CDR2 FQGNSA. For the CDR3, the DNA is TGTGCCAGCAGCTCCTACACAGATACGCAGTATTTT. Its protein is CASSSYTDTQYF.

V is TRBV5-4 and J is TRBJ2-1, with 11 positions matching TRBD2. CDR3 length: 18 residues. Unmatched junction bases numbered 13, after V lost 2 bases and J lost 6 bases. CDR1 and CDR2 from the germline V gene are SGHNT and YYREEE (reference sequence). The CDR3 DNA follows: TGTGCCAGCAGCTTTTCCATTTTGGGACTAGCGGCTTCCAATGAGCAGTTCTTC. The encoded protein is CASSFSILGLAASNEQFF.

By share of the sample, this clonotype is medium-sized. The chain employs TRBV20-1 and TRBJ2-3; D is possibly TRBD2 (6 bases). There are 13 residues in the CDR3. The ends were cut back, 7 bases at V and 0 bases at J, with 11 bases in the middle. Germline lookup yields CDR1 DFQATT and CDR2 SNEGSKA (reference sequence). The CDR3 region is CSVEAGSTDTQYF. CDR3 nucleotide sequence: TGCAGTGTTGAAGCGGGCAGCACAGATACGCAGTATTTT.

This CDR3 is CSARWDRSSYNEQFF. The CDR3 DNA follows: TGCAGTGCTAGATGGGACCGTAGCTCCTACAATGAGCAGTTCTTC. The V call is TRBV20-1, the J call TRBJ2-1; D may be TRBD1 or TRBD2 (5 bases each). CDR3 length equals 15 residues. The ends were cut back, 2 bases at V and 0 bases at J, with 11 bases in the middle. The germline V gene has CDR1 DFQATT and CDR2 SNEGSKA (reference sequence).

Here the CDR3 DNA reads TGTGCCAGCGGTACTAGCGGGGGGTCTGGTGAGCAGTTCTTC. It yields the protein CASGTSGGSGEQFF. The genes are TRBV6-2 or TRBV6-3 and TRBJ2-1, with TRBD2 identical over 12 bases. Germline CDR1 MNHEY, CDR2 SVGEGT. The V gene end was trimmed by 8 bases and the J gene end by 9 bases; junction bases not matched to a gene: 8. The CDR3 runs 14 residues.

This clonotype was seen more than once but under ten times. The genes are TRBV4-2 and TRBJ2-7; a weak D match, TRBD1 (6 bases). Germline V gene sequence: CDR1 LGHNA, CDR2 YNFKEQ. V was pared by 0 bases and J by 1 base, with 13 bases between. The CDR3 has 16 residues. CDR3 bases: TGTGCCAGCAGCCAAGAGGTGGGGCAGGGGTCCTACGAGCAGTACTTC. This sequence encodes CASSQEVGQGSYEQYF.

The rearrangement uses TRBV20-1 and TRBJ2-3; no clear D gene. The V and J ends lost 5 bases and 1 base respectively, with 7 bases between them. Germline-derived CDR1 and CDR2 are DFQATT and SNEGSKA (reference sequence). CDR3 length: 12 residues. The CDR3 DNA sequence: TGCAGTGCTCCAGTTCGCACAGATACGCAGTATTTT. Translating gives CSAPVRTDTQYF.

The rearrangement joins TRBV5-1 to TRBJ2-7, with D maybe TRBD1 (6 bases). Looked up from germline, CDR1 is SGHRS and CDR2 is YFSETQ. CDR3 length: 14 amino acids. Between the trimmed V and J ends, which lost 4 bases and 2 bases, there was a span of 13 bases. This CDR3 is CASSMGQGPYEQYF. Written as DNA, the CDR3 is TGCGCCAGCAGCATGGGACAAGGCCCCTACGAGCAGTACTTC.

Notes on this clonotype: An end of the junction does not agree with germline; a read error may underlie this. V gene TRBV2 combines with J gene TRBJ1-5; D remains unclear. The CDR3 sequence is 12 residues long. Germline V gene data show CDR1 as SNHLY and CDR2 as FYNNEI. CDR3 sequence reads: CASGVPNQTQHF. The DNA for the CDR3 is TGTGCCAGCGGGGTTCCGAATCAGACCCAGCATTTT.

In its sample, this clonotype is medium-sized. This chain connects TRBV29-1 to TRBJ2-1; D gene unclear. Germline-derived CDR1 and CDR2 are SQVTM and ANQGSEA. V was shortened by 2 bases and J by 8 bases, with 13 bases between the two germline ends. The CDR3 runs to 13 residues. For the CDR3, the DNA is TGCAGCGTTGAAAAGACCGACGCCGATGAGCAGTTCTTC. Amino acid sequence: CSVEKTDADEQFF.

This chain links TRBV4-1 with TRBJ1-2; 7 bases fit TRBD1. Germline trimming cut 9 bases from V and 4 bases from J; bases unmatched to any gene: 11. CDR1 and CDR2 from the germline V gene are MGHRA and YSYEKL. This CDR3 region has 14 residues. The CDR3 DNA is TGCGCCAGAGGCCAATTGACAGGGATCTATGGCTACACCTTC. Its translation: CARGQLTGIYGYTF.

This sequence joins TRBV5-1 and TRBJ2-1; D not resolved. The CDR3 runs to 14 residues. CDR1 SGHRS and CDR2 YFSETQ come from the germline V gene. The V and J ends lost 3 bases and 5 bases respectively, with 12 bases between them. The DNA of the CDR3 is TGCGCCAGCAGCTCCTTCGAAGGTAACAATGAGCAGTTCTTC. As protein: CASSSFEGNNEQFF.

The chain has TRBV20-1 and TRBJ1-1, with D hard to call. The germline V gene encodes CDR1 DFQATT and CDR2 SNEGSKA (reference sequence). CDR3 length equals 12 residues. With 2 bases removed from V and 3 bases from J, the gap between germline ends came to 7 bases. The CDR3 sequence is CSARNQDTEAFF. In DNA, the CDR3 is TGCAGTGCTAGAAACCAGGACACTGAAGCTTTCTTT.

In its sample, this clonotype is medium-sized. The chain uses TRBV7-3 and TRBJ1-1, with D unresolved. The germline V gene encodes CDR1 SGHTA and CDR2 FQGTGA. The CDR3 has 13 amino acids. The V end was cut by 5 bases, the J end by 3 bases, with 10 bases between. The CDR3 loop reads CASSLQAHTEAFF. In DNA, the CDR3 is TGTGCCAGCAGCCTTCAGGCCCACACTGAAGCTTTCTTT. The entire variable domain, with the rest obtained from reference TRBV7-3 and TRBJ1-1, is as follows: GAGVSQTPSNKVTEKGKYVELRCDPISGHTALYWYRQSLGQGPEFLIYFQGTGAADDSGLPNDRFFAVRPEGSVSTLKIQRTERGDSAVYLCASSLQAHTEAFFGQGTRLTVV.

V and J are TRBV20-1 and TRBJ2-7; 8 bases align to TRBD1. The CDR3 is 16 residues long. Trimming took 2 bases from V and 6 from J; bases not matched to a gene: 15. Germline CDR1 is DFQATT and CDR2 is SNEGSKA (reference sequence). CDR3: CSARPAAGQGGGEQYF. For the CDR3, the DNA is TGCAGTGCTAGACCCGCTGCAGGACAGGGTGGGGGCGAGCAGTACTTC.